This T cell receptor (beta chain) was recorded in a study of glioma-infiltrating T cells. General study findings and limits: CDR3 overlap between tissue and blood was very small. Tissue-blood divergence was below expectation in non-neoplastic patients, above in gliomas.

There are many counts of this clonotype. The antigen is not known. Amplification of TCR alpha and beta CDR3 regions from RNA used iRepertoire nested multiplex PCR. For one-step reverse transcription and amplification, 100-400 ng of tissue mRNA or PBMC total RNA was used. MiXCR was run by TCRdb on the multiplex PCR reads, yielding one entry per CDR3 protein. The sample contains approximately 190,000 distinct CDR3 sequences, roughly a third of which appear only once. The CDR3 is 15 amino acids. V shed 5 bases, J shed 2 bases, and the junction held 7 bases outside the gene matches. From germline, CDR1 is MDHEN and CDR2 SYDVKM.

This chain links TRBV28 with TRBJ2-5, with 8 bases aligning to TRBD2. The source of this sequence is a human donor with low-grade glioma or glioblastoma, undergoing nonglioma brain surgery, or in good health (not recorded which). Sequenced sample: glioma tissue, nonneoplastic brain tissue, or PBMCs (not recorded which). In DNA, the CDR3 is TGTGCCAGCAGTGACACTAGCGGAGGGCAAGAGACCCAGTACTTC. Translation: CASSDTSGGQETQYF. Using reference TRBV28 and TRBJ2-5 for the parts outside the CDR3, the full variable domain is DVKVTQSSRYLVKRTGEKVFLECVQDMDHENMFWYRQDPGLGLRLIYFSYDVKMKEKGDIPEGYSVSREKKERFSLILESASTNQTSMYLCASSDTSGGQETQYFGPGTRLLVL.